Detailed here is one TCR beta chain. What this receptor recognizes is not known. Base-call qualities are not available, and no considerably larger clone is one nucleotide away. Each collaborating institution followed its own protocols to collect whole blood in K2EDTA tubes. For TCRbeta analysis, collaborators shipped samples in one of three forms: frozen whole blood, isolated PBMCs, or DNA extracted from either of those sample types. This record comes from a study of blood T cell repertoires in COVID-19 (dated by TCRdb to 2019 to 2021). A note on the overall study: Collaborator samples came from the United States, Italy and Spain and covered acute and convalescent phases of COVID-19. The prospective study material was composed of cDNA or gDNA derived from T cells, B-cell-depleted T cells, or PBMCs. The dataset comprised deeply sampled blood TCRbeta repertoires from subjects exposed to, actively infected with, or recovered from COVID-19. The repertoires were released in a freely available public database intended as a resource for research on the immune response to SARS-CoV-2. The samples were drawn from two sources: the first 160 participants of the ongoing ImmuneRACE study, and 950 to 1,500 subjects contributed by 6 global collaborators. Sample metadata almost always included a de-identified subject ID, COVID-19 status, age in years and sex. Where available, HLA class I and class II types were taken from metadata supplied by the sample provider and were not determined by assay-based typing.

The immunoSEQ Assay, a bias-controlled multiplex PCR, was used to amplify TCRbeta CDR3 regions from genomic DNA. The source study handled its data this way. Within the assay, amplification of reference gene primers was used to estimate how many nucleated cells each sample contained. To quantify the absolute abundance of each unique TCRbeta CDR3 rearrangement, sequence reads were collapsed and filtered. For each sample, productive Simpson clonality was calculated as the square root of Simpson's diversity index over productive rearrangements. This is the immuneACCESS table as TCRdb keeps it, with only in-frame sequences that have V and J called. A part of the clones is gone; compared with another copy, unresolved V genes explain less than half, and the rest is unexplained. That table supplies the V and J calls and clone size; D and trimming were determined from the DNA. The sample records around 97,000 clones, nearly 90% of which are singletons. Of the sample, around 3.3% falls within the top ten clones.

V and J lose 0 bases and 5 bases, and a span of 14 bases separates them. Taken from cysteine to phenylalanine, the CDR3 has 15 residues. The entry retains the CDR3 DNA only, 45 bases that are in frame from base 1. CDR1 SGHRS and CDR2 YFSETQ were looked up in the germline V gene. Beyond this particular receptor, the publication reports: How much clinical and demographic metadata was included differed by source and by participant, and the metadata was provided uncurated.

In this chain, TRBV5-1 is recombined with TRBJ1-1; TRBD1 is a weak D gene call, 6 bases matching. The specimen was peripheral blood. The sequence derives from a man aged 50 or older in a cohort sampled during active COVID-19. The CDR3 region: CASSLAGVGTTEAFF. The DNA reads TGCGCCAGCAGCTTGGCAGGGGTTGGTACGACTGAAGCTTTCTTT.